Presented here are 29 T cell receptor beta chains from one specimen sequenced in a study of blood T cells in healthy people across ages. A second PCR of 7 to 11 cycles used a sample-barcoded 5' primer and a J-beta primer mix. Via MiXCR, TCRdb re-called the 5' RACE reads, giving one row per CDR3 protein. The sample contains hundreds of thousands of distinct CDR3 sequences, 25% to 30% of which appear only once. The sample comprised blood. These receptor sequences come from a woman older than 75 in good health.

The V call is TRBV7-2, the J call TRBJ2-5; the D gene is possibly TRBD2 (6 bases). The V gene's germline CDR1 is SGHTA and CDR2 FQGNSA. The CDR3 has 14 residues. The V end lost 4 bases, the J end lost 11 bases, and 20 bases lay between the germline ends. DNA of the CDR3: TGTGCCAGCAGCTCCGGGACTGGGATAGGGGAGCAGTACTTC. Protein sequence: CASSSGTGIGEQYF.

The rearrangement joins TRBV12-3 or TRBV12-4 to TRBJ2-7; D not resolved. The CDR3 has 12 residues. Between the trimmed V and J ends, which lost 10 bases and 0 bases, there was a span of 10 bases. CDR3 loop: CATGRSSYEQYF. In nucleotides, the CDR3 is TGTGCCACCGGCAGGTCCTCCTACGAGCAGTACTTC.

The chain links TRBV6-6 to TRBJ2-1; D not resolved. The DNA end is a closer match to TRBJ2-7, so the J assignment may be wrong. The CDR3 spans 15 residues. The germline V gene encodes CDR1 MNHNY and CDR2 SVGAGI (reference sequence). The CDR3 coding sequence is TGTGCCAGCAGTTACGGGGTTCCTTCCTACAATGAGCAGTACTTC. Translated, it gives CASSYGVPSYNEQYF.

A note on this clonotype: Possible read error: a much larger clone is one base away. The chain uses TRBV6-1 and TRBJ2-3; no clear D gene. The CDR3 extends over 17 amino acids. CDR1 is MNHNS and CDR2 is SASEGT in the germline V gene. The ends were cut back, 11 bases at V and 0 bases at J, with 24 bases in the middle. CDR3 sequence: CAGTRLSDPPSTDTQYF. The CDR3 DNA sequence: TGTGCCGGCACGAGACTTTCCGATCCCCCAAGCACAGATACGCAGTATTTT.

A word on this clonotype: Since a much larger clone is just one base distant, this may be a read error. The chain links TRBV30 to TRBJ1-6; D is unresolved. V was clipped by 2 bases and J by 7 bases, with 9 bases between them. CDR3 length: 13 amino acids. From germline, CDR1 is GTSNPN and CDR2 SVGIG (reference sequence). The chain's CDR3 is CAWSWMGNSPLHF. The CDR3 DNA sequence: TGTGCCTGGAGTTGGATGGGAAATTCACCCCTCCACTTT.

In regard to this clonotype: It may be a read error: a sequence one base away is much more abundant. The chain couples TRBV20-1 to TRBJ1-2, with D perhaps TRBD1 (5 bases). Germline CDR1 reads DFQATT; CDR2 reads SNEGSKA (reference sequence). V lost 7 bases, J lost 8 bases, and 20 bases lay in between. CDR3 length: 13 residues. Here the CDR3 DNA reads TGCAGTGGTAGCAAGGCGGGGACGGGCGGCTACACCTTC. Translating it yields CSGSKAGTGGYTF.

Of note for this clonotype: One end of the junction varies from germline; a read error may be responsible. Here the CDR3 reads CASRESGGRSGYTF. The CDR3 DNA reads TGCGCCAGCAGGGAGTCGGGGGGGAGGAGTGGCTACACCTTC. The rearrangement links TRBV10-2 to TRBJ1-2; maybe TRBD1 (5 bases). Per germline, CDR1 WSHSY and CDR2 SAAADI. CDR3 length: 14 amino acids.

The J gene is TRBJ1-4, the V gene TRBV4-1; D unresolved. Trimming removed 1 base from V and 7 bases from J, with 4 bases in between. The CDR3 runs 12 residues. The germline V gene has CDR1 MGHRA and CDR2 YSYEKL. The CDR3 DNA reads TGCGCCAGCAGCCAAGTTAGTGAAAAACTGTTTTTT. Its translation is CASSQVSEKLFF.

This clonotype was found many times. The junction departs from the called germline gene at one end, perhaps through a read error. The chain has TRBV5-1 and TRBJ2-3; the D is unclear. The CDR3 runs to 13 residues. Germline CDR1 and CDR2: SGHRS and YFSETQ. CDR3 nucleotide sequence: TGCGCCAGCAACTTGGGGTACAAAGATACGCAGTATTTT. Amino acids: CASNLGYKDTQYF.

This clonotype showed up many times. The chain joins TRBV20-1 to TRBJ1-4, with no clear D. Deletions cut 2 bases from V and 0 bases from J, with 10 bases between. The CDR3 extends over 15 amino acids. Germline CDR1 reads DFQATT; CDR2 reads SNEGSKA (reference sequence). CDR3 DNA sequence: TGCAGTGCTAGACCTAATGACCCAACTAATGAAAAACTGTTTTTT. Protein product: CSARPNDPTNEKLFF.

This sequence joins TRBV7-3 and TRBJ2-7; D may be TRBD2 (5 bases). V lost 5 bases to trimming and J lost 6 bases, with 14 bases between them. The CDR3 extends over 13 amino acids. Germline lookup yields CDR1 SGHTA and CDR2 FQGTGA. CDR3 sequence (DNA): TGTGCCAGCAGCGAAAGCACGGGGTCCGAGCAGTACTTC. Amino acid sequence: CASSESTGSEQYF.

The chain carries TRBV6-2 or TRBV6-3 and TRBJ2-7; D perhaps matches TRBD2 (6 bases). The ends were cut back, 3 bases at V and 1 base at J, with 10 bases in the middle. Germline CDR1 is MNHEY and CDR2 is SVGEGT. The CDR3 is 14 amino acids. CDR3 sequence (DNA): TGTGCCAGCAGTTATGGGGGGAAATCCTACGAGCAGTACTTC. It specifies CASSYGGKSYEQYF.

This clonotype has just a few counts. V gene TRBV18 combines with J gene TRBJ1-1; D is unresolved. The V gene lost 3 bases and the J gene lost 2 bases, with 7 bases spanning the gap. The CDR3 is made up of 13 amino acids. The germline CDR1 and CDR2 sequences are KGHSH and LQKENI. The CDR3 here is CASSPSSNTEAFF. Here the CDR3 DNA reads TGTGCCAGCTCACCGTCCAGCAACACTGAAGCTTTCTTT.

This clonotype was seen ten or more times. The chain combines TRBV7-2 with TRBJ2-2, with 9 bases lining up with TRBD2. CDR3 size: 19 residues. Germline CDR1 is SGHTA and CDR2 is FQGNSA. The ends lost 2 bases at V and 6 bases at J; junction bases unmatched: 16. Written as DNA, the CDR3 is TGTGCCAGCAGCTTAATAACGAGCGGGGGGATAAACTTGCCCGGGGAGCTGTTTTTT. Its protein product is CASSLITSGGINLPGELFF.

This clonotype was seen more than once but under ten times. A clone one base away is much larger, so this may be a read error. The rearrangement uses TRBV7-2 and TRBJ2-5; the D gene is possibly TRBD2 (5 bases). There are 16 residues in the CDR3. In germline, CDR1 is SGHTA, CDR2 FQGNSA. CDR3 nucleotide sequence: TGTGCCAGCAGCTTAGAGCATAGGAGGTACCAAGAGGCCCAGTACTTC. This translates into CASSLEHRRYQEAQYF.

This clonotype was picked up a small number of times. This may come from a read error, since a much larger clone is one base off. The V gene is TRBV29-1, the J gene TRBJ2-1, with D hard to call. The CDR3 consists of 13 residues. Looked up from germline, CDR1 is SQVTM and CDR2 is ANQGSEA. Trimming left V 4 bases short and J 0 bases short, with 7 bases between. CDR3 in amino acids: CSVGRSSYNEQFF. DNA for the CDR3: TGCAGCGTTGGTAGGAGCTCCTACAATGAGCAGTTCTTC.

As regards this clonotype: A read error is possible here, since a much larger clone lies one base away. The CDR3 DNA is TGCAGTGCTCCAATGGGCAGGGGGAACGGGGAGCGGTTTTTT. The encoded protein is CSAPMGRGNGERFF. The chain recombines TRBV20-1 with TRBJ2-2, with 7 bases matching TRBD1. The length of the CDR3 is 14 residues. The V gene's germline CDR1 is DFQATT and CDR2 SNEGSKA (reference sequence).

The sample holds a few counts of this clonotype. This chain links TRBV5-1 with TRBJ1-4, with a weak D call TRBD1 (5 bases). The CDR3 runs 14 residues. The V and J ends lost 4 bases and 6 bases respectively, with 13 bases between them. The germline V gene encodes CDR1 SGHRS and CDR2 YFSETQ. CDR3 region: CASSAGTEYEKLFF. CDR3 DNA sequence: TGCGCCAGCAGCGCGGGGACCGAATATGAAAAACTGTTTTTT.

This clonotype was observed at least ten times. V is TRBV6-5 and J is TRBJ2-7; TRBD1 is a possible D gene (5 bases). V was pared by 6 bases and J by 9 bases, with 15 bases between. This CDR3 region has 12 residues. Per the germline V gene, CDR1 is MNHEY and CDR2 is SVGAGI. DNA for the CDR3: TGTGCCAGCAGAAACCCAGGGATAAGGCAGTACTTC. Its protein product is CASRNPGIRQYF.

With respect to this clonotype: A read error may explain this, as a much larger clone is one base away. The V call is TRBV27, the J call TRBJ2-6, with TRBD1 as a possible D gene (6 bases). This CDR3 region has 17 residues. V lost 8 bases to trimming and J lost 0 bases, with 17 bases between them. Germline CDR1 and CDR2: MNHEY and SMNVEV (reference sequence). The CDR3 DNA is TGTGCCAGCGGTTCACAGGGTGGTCGCTCTGGGGCCAACGTCCTGACTTTC. Translating it yields CASGSQGGRSGANVLTF.

Written as DNA, the CDR3 is TGCAGTGCAAAGTTAGACACTGAAGCTTTCTTT. This encodes CSAKLDTEAFF. This chain uses TRBV20-1 with TRBJ1-1; no reliable D call. Trimming stripped 6 bases from V and 3 bases from J, with 8 bases between. CDR1 and CDR2 from the germline V gene are DFQATT and SNEGSKA (reference sequence). The CDR3 contains 11 residues.

The sample holds many counts of this clonotype. The chain uses TRBV6-2 or TRBV6-3 and TRBJ2-4; no clear D. V was cut by 6 bases and J by 2 bases, with 11 bases left in between. The CDR3 has 14 residues. CDR1 is MNHEY, CDR2 SVGEGT, per germline. Written as DNA, the CDR3 is TGTGCCAGCAGACTCGGAATTACCAAAAACATTCAGTACTTC. It translates to CASRLGITKNIQYF.

This clonotype was seen many times. V and J are TRBV12-3 or TRBV12-4 and TRBJ2-2; D not certain. V was pared by 3 bases and J by 8 bases, with 4 bases between. The CDR3 has 11 amino acids. CDR3 DNA: TGTGCCAGCAGTTTTCCGGGGGAGCTGTTTTTT. As protein: CASSFPGELFF.

As regards this clonotype: A much larger clone sits a single nucleotide away, making a read error possible. This chain links TRBV7-8 with TRBJ2-4; 7 bases are shared with TRBD2. TRBJ2-5 explains the end of the DNA better; the J call may be wrong. Germline V gene data show CDR1 as SGHVS and CDR2 as FQNEAQ. This CDR3 comprises 16 residues. In DNA, the CDR3 is TGTGCCAGCACCAGCAGGTGTGGTGGCGGGGGTGAGACCCAGTACTTC. This sequence encodes CASTSRCGGGGETQYF.

In regard to this clonotype: One end of the junction varies from germline; a read error may be responsible. The chain uses TRBV7-7 and TRBJ2-3, with unresolved D. The CDR3 has 12 residues. CDR1 is SSHAT and CDR2 is FNYEAQ in the germline V gene (reference sequence). Here the CDR3 reads CASSSGTDMQYF. In DNA, the CDR3 is TGTGCCAGCAGCTCCGGAACAGATATGCAGTATTTT.

This clonotype was seen repeatedly, ten times or more. V and J are TRBV3-1 and TRBJ2-1, with 9 bases matching TRBD2. CDR3 length: 15 amino acids. CDR1 and CDR2 (germline): LGHDT, YNNKEL (reference sequence). V gave up 6 bases and J gave up 5 bases; unmatched junction bases: 8. This chain's CDR3 is CASRRGGAFNNEQFF. DNA for the CDR3: TGTGCCAGCAGACGCGGGGGGGCATTCAACAATGAGCAGTTCTTC.

At least ten counts were recorded for this clonotype. The rearrangement links TRBV12-3 or TRBV12-4 to TRBJ1-5, with no clear D. The CDR3 is made up of 13 amino acids. The germline V and J ends were trimmed by 8 bases and 4 bases, with 12 bases remaining between them. CDR3 sequence (DNA): TGTGCCAGCGGTGAGGTAAAGAATCAGCCCCAGCATTTT. It is translated as CASGEVKNQPQHF.

This clonotype has only a few counts. The CDR3 spells CASSSYSGGATDTQYF. The CDR3 DNA reads as TGTGCCAGCAGCTCCTATAGCGGGGGGGCCACAGATACGCAGTATTTT. This chain links TRBV6-2 or TRBV6-3 with TRBJ2-3; 11 positions agree with TRBD2. CDR1 MNHEY and CDR2 SVGEGT come from the germline V gene. V was clipped by 6 bases and J by 2 bases; unmatched bases: 7. The CDR3 is 16 residues long.

With respect to this clonotype: This sequence may be a read error, since a much larger clone differs from it by one base. The genes are TRBV7-2 and TRBJ1-2; D uncertain. The CDR3 sequence is 15 residues long. Germline loops: CDR1 SGHTA, CDR2 FQGNSA. The CDR3 protein is CASSSQRTQAYGHTF. CDR3 DNA: TGTGCCAGCAGCTCGCAGCGGACCCAGGCTTATGGCCACACCTTC.